This TCR beta chain was obtained from a study of prognosis after radiotherapy for stage I lung cancer. Study in general: Several developed distant metastases after radiotherapy (median roughly 7 months), and about 15 had no significant progression.

Using two-round multiplex PCR, the authors amplified TCR beta CDR3 from genomic DNA. Gene-specific TRBV and TRBJ primers were used in PCR round one. TCRdb analysed the multiplex PCR reads with MiXCR anew, one entry per CDR3 protein. The table lists about 34,000 distinct CDR3 sequences, around a third of them singletons. The table lists this clonotype with a count of one. The receptor's source is a donor older than 45 with non-small cell lung cancer. The specimen was PBMCs, collected before or after stereotactic body radiation therapy (not recorded which).

CDR3 in amino acids: CASSESQPVLRAFF. The CDR3 nucleotides read TGTGCCAGCAGTGAATCACAGCCCGTTTTGCGAGCTTTCTTT. The J gene is TRBJ1-1, the V gene TRBV6-2 or TRBV6-3, with no clear D. Trimming cost V 5 bases and J 10 bases, with 20 bases left between them. CDR3 size: 14 residues. In germline, CDR1 is MNHEY, CDR2 SVGEGT.